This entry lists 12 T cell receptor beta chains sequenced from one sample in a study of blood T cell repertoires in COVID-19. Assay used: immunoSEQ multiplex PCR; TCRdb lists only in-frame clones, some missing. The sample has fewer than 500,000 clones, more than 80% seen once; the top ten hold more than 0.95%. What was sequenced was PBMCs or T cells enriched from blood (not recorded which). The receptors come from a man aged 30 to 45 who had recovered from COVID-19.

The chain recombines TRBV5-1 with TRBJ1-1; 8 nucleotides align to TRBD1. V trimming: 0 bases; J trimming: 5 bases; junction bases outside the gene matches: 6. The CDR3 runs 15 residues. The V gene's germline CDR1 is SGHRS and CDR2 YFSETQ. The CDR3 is CASSLVGQGSTEAFF. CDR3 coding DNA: TGCGCCAGCAGCTTGGTTGGACAGGGATCGACTGAAGCTTTCTTT.

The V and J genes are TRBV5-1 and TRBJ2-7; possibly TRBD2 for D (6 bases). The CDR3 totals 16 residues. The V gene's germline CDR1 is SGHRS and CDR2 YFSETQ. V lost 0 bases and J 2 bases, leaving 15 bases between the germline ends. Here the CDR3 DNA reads TGCGCCAGCAGCTTGGAATTCGGTAGCGGAACCTACGAGCAGTACTTC. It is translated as CASSLEFGSGTYEQYF.

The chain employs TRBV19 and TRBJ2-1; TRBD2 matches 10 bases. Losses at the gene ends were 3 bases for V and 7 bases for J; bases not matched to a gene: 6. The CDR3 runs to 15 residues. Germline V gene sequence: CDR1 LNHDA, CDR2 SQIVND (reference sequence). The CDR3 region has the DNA TGTGCCAGTAGTATCGGGACTAGCGAATCTAATGAGCAGTTCTTC. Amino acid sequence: CASSIGTSESNEQFF.

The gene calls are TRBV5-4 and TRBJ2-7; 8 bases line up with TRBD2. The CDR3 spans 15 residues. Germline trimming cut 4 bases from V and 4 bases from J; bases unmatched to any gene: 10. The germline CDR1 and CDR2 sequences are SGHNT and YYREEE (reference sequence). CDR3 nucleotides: TGTGCCAGCAGCCCCTCGGGGGGGCGCGGATACGAGCAGTACTTC. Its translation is CASSPSGGRGYEQYF.

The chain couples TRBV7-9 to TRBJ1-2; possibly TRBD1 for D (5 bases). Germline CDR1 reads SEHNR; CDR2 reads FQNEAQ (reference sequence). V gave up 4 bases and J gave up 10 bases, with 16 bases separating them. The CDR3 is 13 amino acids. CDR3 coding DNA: TGTGCCAGCAGCTCCCGCCAGGGAGGCGACTACACCTTC. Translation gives CASSSRQGGDYTF.

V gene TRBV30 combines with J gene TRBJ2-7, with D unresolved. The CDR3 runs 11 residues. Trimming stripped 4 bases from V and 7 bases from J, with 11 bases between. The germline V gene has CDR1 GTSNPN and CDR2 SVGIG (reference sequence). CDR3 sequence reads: CAWILEWEQYF. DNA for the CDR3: TGTGCCTGGATCCTCGAGTGGGAGCAGTACTTC.

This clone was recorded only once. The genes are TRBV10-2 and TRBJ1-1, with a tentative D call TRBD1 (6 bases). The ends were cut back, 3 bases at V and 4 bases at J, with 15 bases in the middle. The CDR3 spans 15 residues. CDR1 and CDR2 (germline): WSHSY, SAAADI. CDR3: CASSDLGALGTEAFF. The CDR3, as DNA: TGCGCCAGCAGTGACCTGGGGGCGCTGGGCACTGAAGCTTTCTTT.

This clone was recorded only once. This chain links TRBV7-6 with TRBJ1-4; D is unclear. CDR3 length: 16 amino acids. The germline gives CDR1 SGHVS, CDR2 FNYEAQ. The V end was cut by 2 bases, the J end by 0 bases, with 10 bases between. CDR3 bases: TGTGCCAGCAGCTTAACCCAACAAGCAACTAATGAAAAACTGTTTTTT. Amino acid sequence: CASSLTQQATNEKLFF.

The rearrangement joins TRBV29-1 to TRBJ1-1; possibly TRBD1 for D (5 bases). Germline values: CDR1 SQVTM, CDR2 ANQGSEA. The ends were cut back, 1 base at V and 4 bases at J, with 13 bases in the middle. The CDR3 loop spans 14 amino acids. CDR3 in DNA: TGCAGCGTTGAAGGTCCGCAGGGTGGCACTGAAGCTTTCTTT. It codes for CSVEGPQGGTEAFF.

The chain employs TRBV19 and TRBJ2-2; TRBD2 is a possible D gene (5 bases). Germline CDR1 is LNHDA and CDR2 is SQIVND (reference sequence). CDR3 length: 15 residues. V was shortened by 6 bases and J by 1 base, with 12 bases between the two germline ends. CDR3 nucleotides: TGTGCCAGTAGCCGCGGGCGGATGAACACCGGGGAGCTGTTTTTT. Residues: CASSRGRMNTGELFF.

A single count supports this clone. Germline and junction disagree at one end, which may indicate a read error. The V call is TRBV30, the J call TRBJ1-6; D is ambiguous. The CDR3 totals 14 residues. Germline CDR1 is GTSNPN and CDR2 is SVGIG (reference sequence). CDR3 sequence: CAWRISPGGSPLHF. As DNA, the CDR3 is TGTGCATGGAGGATAAGCCCAGGTGGTTCACCCCTCCACTTT.

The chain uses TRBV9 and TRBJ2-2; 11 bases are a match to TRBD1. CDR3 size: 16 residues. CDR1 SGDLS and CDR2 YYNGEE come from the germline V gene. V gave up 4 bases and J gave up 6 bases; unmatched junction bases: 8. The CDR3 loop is CASSPRDRGRAGELFF. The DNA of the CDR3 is TGTGCCAGCAGCCCACGGGACAGGGGGAGGGCCGGGGAGCTGTTTTTT.